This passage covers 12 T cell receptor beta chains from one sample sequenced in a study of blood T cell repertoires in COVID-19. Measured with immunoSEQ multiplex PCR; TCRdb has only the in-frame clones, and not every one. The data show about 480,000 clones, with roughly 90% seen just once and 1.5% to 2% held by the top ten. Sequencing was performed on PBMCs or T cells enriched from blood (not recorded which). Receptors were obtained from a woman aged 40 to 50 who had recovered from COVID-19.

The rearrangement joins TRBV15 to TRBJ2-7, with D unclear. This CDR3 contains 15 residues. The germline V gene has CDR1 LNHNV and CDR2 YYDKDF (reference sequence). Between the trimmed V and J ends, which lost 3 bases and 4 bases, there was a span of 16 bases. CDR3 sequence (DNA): TGTGCCACCAGCAGCGGCCGTATGGGCGTGTACGAGCAGTACTTC. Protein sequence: CATSSGRMGVYEQYF.

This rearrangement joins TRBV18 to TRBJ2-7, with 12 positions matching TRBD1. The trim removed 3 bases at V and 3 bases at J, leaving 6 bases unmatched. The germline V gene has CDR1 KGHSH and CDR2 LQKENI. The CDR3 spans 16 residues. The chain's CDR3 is CASSPGTGGLSYEQYF. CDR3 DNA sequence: TGTGCCAGCTCACCGGGGACAGGGGGCCTTAGCTACGAGCAGTACTTC.

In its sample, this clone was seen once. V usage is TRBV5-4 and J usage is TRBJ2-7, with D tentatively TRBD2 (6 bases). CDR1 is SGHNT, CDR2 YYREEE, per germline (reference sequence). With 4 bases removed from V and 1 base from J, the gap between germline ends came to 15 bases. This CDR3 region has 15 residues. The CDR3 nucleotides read TGTGCCAGCAGCCCCGGTAGTAGCGGATCCTACGAGCAGTACTTC. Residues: CASSPGSSGSYEQYF.

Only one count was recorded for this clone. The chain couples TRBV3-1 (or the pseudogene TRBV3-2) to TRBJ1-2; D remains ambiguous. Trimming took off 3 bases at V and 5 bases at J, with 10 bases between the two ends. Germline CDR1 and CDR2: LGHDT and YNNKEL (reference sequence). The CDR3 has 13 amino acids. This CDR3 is CASSHSLRYGYTF. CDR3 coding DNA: TGTGCCAGCAGCCATTCTTTGAGGTATGGCTACACCTTC.

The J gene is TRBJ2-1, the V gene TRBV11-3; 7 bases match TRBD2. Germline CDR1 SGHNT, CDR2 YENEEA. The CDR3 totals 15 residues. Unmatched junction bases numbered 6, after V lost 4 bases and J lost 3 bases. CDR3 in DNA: TGTGCCAGCAGCTCGACTAGCATCGACTACAATGAGCAGTTCTTC. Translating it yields CASSSTSIDYNEQFF. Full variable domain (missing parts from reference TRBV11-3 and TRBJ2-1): EAGVVQSPRYKIIEKKQPVAFWCNPISGHNTLYWYLQNLGQGPELLIRYENEEAVDDSQLPKDRFSAERLKGVDSTLKIQPAELGDSAVYLCASSSTSIDYNEQFFGPGTRLTVL.

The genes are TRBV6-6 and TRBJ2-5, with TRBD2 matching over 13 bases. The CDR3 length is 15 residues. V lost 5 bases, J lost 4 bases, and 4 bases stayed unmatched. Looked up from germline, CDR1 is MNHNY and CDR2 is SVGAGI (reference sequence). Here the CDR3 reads CASSRTSGRGETQYF. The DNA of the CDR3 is TGTGCCAGCAGTAGGACTAGCGGGAGAGGAGAGACCCAGTACTTC.

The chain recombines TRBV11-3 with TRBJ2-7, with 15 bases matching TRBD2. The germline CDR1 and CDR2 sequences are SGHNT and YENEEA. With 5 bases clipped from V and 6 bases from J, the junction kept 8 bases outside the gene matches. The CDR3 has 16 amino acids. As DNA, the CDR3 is TGTGCCAGCAGCCCCGGGACTAGCGGGAGGAAGCGCGAGCAGTACTTC. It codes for CASSPGTSGRKREQYF. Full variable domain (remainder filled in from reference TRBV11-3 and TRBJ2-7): EAGVVQSPRYKIIEKKQPVAFWCNPISGHNTLYWYLQNLGQGPELLIRYENEEAVDDSQLPKDRFSAERLKGVDSTLKIQPAELGDSAVYLCASSPGTSGRKREQYFGPGTRLTVT.

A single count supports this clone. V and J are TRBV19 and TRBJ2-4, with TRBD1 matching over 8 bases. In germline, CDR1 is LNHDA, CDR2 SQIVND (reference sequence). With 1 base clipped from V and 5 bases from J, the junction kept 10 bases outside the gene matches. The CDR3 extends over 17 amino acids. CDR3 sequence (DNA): TGTGCCAGTAGTATAGGATGGCAGGGGGCGGTGGAAAACATTCAGTACTTC. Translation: CASSIGWQGAVENIQYF.

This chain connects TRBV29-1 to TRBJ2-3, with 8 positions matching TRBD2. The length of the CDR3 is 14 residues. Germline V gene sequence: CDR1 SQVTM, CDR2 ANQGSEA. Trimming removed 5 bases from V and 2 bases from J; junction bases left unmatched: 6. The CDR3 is CSVRTSGFTDTQYF. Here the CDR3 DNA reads TGCAGCGTTCGAACTAGCGGATTCACAGATACGCAGTATTTT.

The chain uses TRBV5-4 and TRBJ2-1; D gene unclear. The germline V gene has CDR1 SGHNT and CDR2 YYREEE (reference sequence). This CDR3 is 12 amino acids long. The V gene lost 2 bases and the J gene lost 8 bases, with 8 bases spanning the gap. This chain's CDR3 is CASSFQVDEQFF. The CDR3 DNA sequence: TGTGCCAGCAGCTTCCAGGTAGATGAGCAGTTCTTC.

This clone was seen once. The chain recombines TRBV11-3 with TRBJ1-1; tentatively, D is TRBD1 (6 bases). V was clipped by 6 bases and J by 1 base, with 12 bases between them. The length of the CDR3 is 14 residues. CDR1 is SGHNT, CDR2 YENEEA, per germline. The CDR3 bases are TGTGCCAGCAGTAAACCCAGGGGGAACACTGAAGCTTTCTTT. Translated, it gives CASSKPRGNTEAFF.

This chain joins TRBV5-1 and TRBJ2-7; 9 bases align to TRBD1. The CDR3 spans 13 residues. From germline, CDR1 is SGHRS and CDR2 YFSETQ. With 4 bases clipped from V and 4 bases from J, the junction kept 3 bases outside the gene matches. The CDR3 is CASSHGTGYEQYF. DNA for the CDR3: TGCGCCAGCAGCCATGGGACAGGGTACGAGCAGTACTTC.